A selection of T cell receptor beta chains follows, all from one sample in a study of CD8+ T cells in alopecia areata. Sequenced by immunoSEQ multiplex PCR; TCRdb stores in-frame clones only, minus some. Among roughly 170,000 clones listed, about 60% were seen once. The sample was CD8+ T cells sorted from blood, taken at week 24, from a patient treated with tofacitinib. These TCRs come from a human donor with alopecia areata. CDR3s leave out the opening cysteine and the closing phenylalanine or tryptophan. The order of the fields is D gene, V gene, CDR3 length, J gene, CDR3 protein. A D gene is named only where the DNA matches it firmly.

TRBD1	TRBV23-1	14	TRBJ2-1	ASSQGGTGVYNEQF
TRBD1	TRBV4-1	14	TRBJ2-7	ASSQEAGGDYYEQY
TRBD2	TRBV7-9	13	TRBJ2-7	ASSRIGRGDYEQY
NA	TRBV10-3	11	TRBJ2-5	AISESQQETQY
NA	TRBV4-1	11	TRBJ1-5	ASSQGDNQPQH
TRBD1	TRBV14	12	TRBJ1-2	ASSQGTGGYGYT
NA	TRBV4-1	11	TRBJ1-1	ASSQERPTEAF
NA	TRBV6-5	12	TRBJ2-5	ASSHTRGRETQY
NA	TRBV5-6	10	TRBJ1-6	ASGIDTGPLH
NA	TRBV2	10	TRBJ2-1	ASLGPYNEQF
NA	TRBV4-2	13	TRBJ2-7	ASSQDYGGNYEQY
NA	TRBV14	11	TRBJ1-1	ASSQDAGTEAF
NA	TRBV30	11	TRBJ2-7	AWSTDGAYEQY
NA	TRBV27	12	TRBJ1-5	ASSLGGVNQPQH
NA	TRBV7-9	10	TRBJ1-2	ASSLGDYGYT
NA	TRBV9	10	TRBJ1-2	ASSPSSYGYT
NA	TRBV5-1	11	TRBJ1-2	ASRESSSYGYT
NA	TRBV19	12	TRBJ2-2	ASSEGPQAGELF
NA	TRBV30	11	TRBJ2-3	AWSFGAGDTQY
NA	TRBV27	13	TRBJ1-5	ASSPSGPGNQPQH
NA	TRBV27	16	TRBJ1-4	ASSPLRDGALIVEKLF
TRBD2	TRBV9	14	TRBJ2-7	ASSVASGGGAYEQY
NA	TRBV7-2	13	TRBJ1-1	ASLPRTPRDTEAF
NA	TRBV15	13	TRBJ2-1	ATSSRQSSYNEQF
TRBD1	TRBV29-1	10	TRBJ1-2	SVGTGNYGYT
NA	TRBV2	13	TRBJ1-5	ASSEPGRVNQPQH
NA	TRBV4-1	12	TRBJ1-2	ASSQRKTGNGYT
TRBD2	TRBV4-1	17	TRBJ2-3	ASSHPYRTSGGNTDTQY
NA	TRBV23-1	14	TRBJ2-7	ASSQYGDGPSYEQY
TRBD1	TRBV14	11	TRBJ2-7	ASSPTGVNEQY
TRBD2	TRBV10-2	10	TRBJ2-3	ASTPTGLAQY
TRBD2	TRBV13	14	TRBJ2-3	ASSNTYAGGTDTQY
TRBD1	TRBV6-6	13	TRBJ1-5	ASSYDRDSNQPQH